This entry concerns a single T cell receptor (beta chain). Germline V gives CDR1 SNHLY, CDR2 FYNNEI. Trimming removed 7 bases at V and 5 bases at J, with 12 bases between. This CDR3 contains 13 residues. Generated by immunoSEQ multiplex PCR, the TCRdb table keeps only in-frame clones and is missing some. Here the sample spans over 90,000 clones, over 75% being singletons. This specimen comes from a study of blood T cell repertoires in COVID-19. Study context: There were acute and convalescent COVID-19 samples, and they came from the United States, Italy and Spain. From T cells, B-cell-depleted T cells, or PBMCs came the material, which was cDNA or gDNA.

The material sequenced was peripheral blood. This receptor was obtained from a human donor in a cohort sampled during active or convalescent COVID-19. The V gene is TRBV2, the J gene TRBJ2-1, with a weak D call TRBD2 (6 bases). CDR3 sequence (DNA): TGTGCCAGCATGGGGACTTCCAACAATGAGCAGTTCTTC. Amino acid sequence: CASMGTSNNEQFF.